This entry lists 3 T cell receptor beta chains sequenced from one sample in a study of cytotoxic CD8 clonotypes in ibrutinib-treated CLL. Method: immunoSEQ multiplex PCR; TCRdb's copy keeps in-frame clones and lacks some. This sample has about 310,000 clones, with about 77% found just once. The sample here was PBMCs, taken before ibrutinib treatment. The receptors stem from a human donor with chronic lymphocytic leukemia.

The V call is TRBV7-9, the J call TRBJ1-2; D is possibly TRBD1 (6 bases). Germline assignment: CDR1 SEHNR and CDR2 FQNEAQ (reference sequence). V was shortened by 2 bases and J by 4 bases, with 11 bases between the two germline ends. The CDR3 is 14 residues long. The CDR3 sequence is CASSLTGSVYGYTF. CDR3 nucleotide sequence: TGTGCCAGCAGCTTAACAGGGTCGGTCTATGGCTACACCTTC.

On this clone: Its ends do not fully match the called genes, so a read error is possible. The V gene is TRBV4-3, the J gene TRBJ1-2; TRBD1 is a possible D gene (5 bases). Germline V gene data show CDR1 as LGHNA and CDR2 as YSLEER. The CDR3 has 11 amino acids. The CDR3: CASSQDRGLNF. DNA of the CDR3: TGCGCCAGCAGCCAAGATAGGGGACTTAACTTC.

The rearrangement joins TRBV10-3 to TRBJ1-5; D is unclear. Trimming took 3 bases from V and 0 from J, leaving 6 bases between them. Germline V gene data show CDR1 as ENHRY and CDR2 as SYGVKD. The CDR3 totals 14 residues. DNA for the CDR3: TGTGCCATCAGTGACAGTAATAGCAATCAGCCCCAGCATTTT. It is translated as CAISDSNSNQPQHF.